Given below is one T cell receptor beta chain in context. Its antigen is currently unknown. The data were obtained in a study of T cell responses to AZD1222 COVID-19 vaccine. The study, taken as a whole, reports: No repertoire was sampled before or during the peak T cell response, only after it.

The protocol was immunoSEQ multiplex PCR, while the TCRdb copy is restricted to in-frame clones and leaves out a portion. Found here are roughly 62,000 clones, approximately 80% of them singletons; the top ten hold over 13%. This specimen was peripheral blood, taken on day 0 of AZD1222 vaccination. This clonotype was sampled from an adult in good health.

The CDR3 DNA reads TGTGCCAGCAGCTTAGATGGGTTAGAGGTGGGTGAGCAGTTCTTC. Its protein product is CASSLDGLEVGEQFF. The chain combines TRBV7-2 with TRBJ2-1, with unresolved D. This CDR3 has 15 residues. V was pared by 1 base and J by 9 bases, with 16 bases between. Per the germline V gene, CDR1 is SGHTA and CDR2 is FQGNSA.